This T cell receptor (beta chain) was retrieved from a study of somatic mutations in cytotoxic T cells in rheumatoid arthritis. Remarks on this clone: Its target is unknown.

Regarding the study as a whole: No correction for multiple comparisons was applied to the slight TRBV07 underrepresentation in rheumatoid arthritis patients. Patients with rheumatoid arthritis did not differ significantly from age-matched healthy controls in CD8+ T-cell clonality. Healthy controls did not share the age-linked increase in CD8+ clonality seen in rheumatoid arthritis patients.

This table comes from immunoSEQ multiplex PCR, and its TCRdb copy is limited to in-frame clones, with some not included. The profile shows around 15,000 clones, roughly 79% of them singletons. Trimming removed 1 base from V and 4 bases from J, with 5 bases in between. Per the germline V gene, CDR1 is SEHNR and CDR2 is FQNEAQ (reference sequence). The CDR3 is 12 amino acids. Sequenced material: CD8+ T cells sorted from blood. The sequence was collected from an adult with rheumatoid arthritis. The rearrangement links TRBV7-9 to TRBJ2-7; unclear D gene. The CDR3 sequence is CASSLVRYEQYF. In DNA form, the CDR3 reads TGTGCCAGCAGCTTAGTCCGTTACGAGCAGTACTTC.